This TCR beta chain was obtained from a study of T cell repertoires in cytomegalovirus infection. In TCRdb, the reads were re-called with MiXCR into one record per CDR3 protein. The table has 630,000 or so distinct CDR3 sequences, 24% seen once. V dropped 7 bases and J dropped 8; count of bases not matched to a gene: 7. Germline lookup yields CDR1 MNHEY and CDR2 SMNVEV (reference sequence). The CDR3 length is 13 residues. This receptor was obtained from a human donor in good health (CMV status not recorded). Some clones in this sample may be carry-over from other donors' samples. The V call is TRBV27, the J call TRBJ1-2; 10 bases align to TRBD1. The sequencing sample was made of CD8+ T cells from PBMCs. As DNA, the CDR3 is TGTGCCAGCACCCCGGGACAGGGGCGCGGCTACACCTTC. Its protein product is CASTPGQGRGYTF.